These 11 T cell receptor beta chains share one sample of origin, sequenced in a study of human T cells and chemical hapten exposure. MiXCR, run by TCRdb on the RACE reads, gives a single entry per CDR3 protein. The sample consists of approximately 84,000 distinct CDR3 sequences, about a tenth of them appearing once. Time point indicated: patch test 2, 6 weeks after DPC sensitization. Indicated treatment: therapeutic diphenylcyclopropenone sensitization with weekly scalp DPC. The sample here was whole blood, taken in connection with sensitization to the hapten diphenylcyclopropenone (DPC). The receptor set was obtained from a woman aged 30 to 39 with alopecia areata. Some clones in this sample may be carry-over from other donors' samples.

The sample holds many counts of this clonotype. The gene calls are TRBV5-5 and TRBJ1-6, with 7 nucleotides matching TRBD1. The CDR3 totals 16 residues. Germline values: CDR1 SGHKS, CDR2 YYEKEE (reference sequence). Trimming removed 0 bases from V and 15 bases from J; junction bases left unmatched: 15. Written as DNA, the CDR3 is TGTGCCAGCAGCTTGGTAAGGGAGACAGGGTCTGAGAACCTCCACTTT. It encodes CASSLVRETGSENLHF.

The chain is built from TRBV11-2 and TRBJ2-3, with D possibly TRBD1 on 5 matching bases. Germline CDR1 SGHAT, CDR2 FQNNGV. Between the trimmed V and J ends, which lost 1 base and 1 base, there was a span of 12 bases. The CDR3 is 16 amino acids. CDR3 nucleotide sequence: TGTGCCAGCAGCTTAGGACAGAGCCTTGGCACAGATACGCAGTATTTT. It encodes CASSLGQSLGTDTQYF.

This clonotype was found many times. The V call is TRBV11-2, the J call TRBJ1-6; D gene uncertain. Germline values: CDR1 SGHAT, CDR2 FQNNGV. The CDR3 length is 13 residues. Trimming took off 5 bases at V and 3 bases at J, with 5 bases between the two ends. For the CDR3, the DNA is TGTGCCAGCAGCCAGGACTATAATTCACCCCTCCACTTT. This sequence encodes CASSQDYNSPLHF.

The chain employs TRBV4-1 and TRBJ1-2; unclear D gene. The germline V gene encodes CDR1 MGHRA and CDR2 YSYEKL. Trimming left V 5 bases short and J 5 bases short, with 15 bases between. This CDR3 is built from 14 residues. CDR3 loop: CASSEGGQTYGYTF. CDR3 DNA sequence: TGCGCCAGCAGCGAAGGCGGCCAAACGTATGGCTACACCTTC.

This clonotype was picked up a small number of times. V and J are TRBV12-3 or TRBV12-4 and TRBJ2-2; D ambiguous. The CDR3 runs to 13 residues. Trimming left V 8 bases short and J 7 bases short, with 14 bases between. Written as DNA, the CDR3 is TGTGCCAGCGGAGACCAGGATTTCGGGGAGCTGTTTTTT. Translating gives CASGDQDFGELFF.

The sample holds many counts of this clonotype. The genes are TRBV12-3 or TRBV12-4 and TRBJ1-5; D gene unclear. The CDR3 sequence is 12 residues long. V lost 4 bases to trimming and J lost 9 bases, with 10 bases between them. As DNA, the CDR3 is TGTGCCAGCAGTTCCCCCGGAGGGCCCCAGCATTTT. Translating it yields CASSSPGGPQHF.

This clonotype was detected many times. V usage is TRBV6-2 or TRBV6-3 and J usage is TRBJ2-4; TRBD2 matches at 9 bases. The CDR3 runs to 17 residues. The V segment lost 1 base and the J segment 0 bases; nucleotides outside the gene matches: 4. Germline loops: CDR1 MNHEY, CDR2 SVGEGT. The CDR3 protein is CASSYLTSGLAKNIQYF. The CDR3 DNA sequence: TGTGCCAGCAGTTACTTGACTAGCGGTTTAGCCAAAAACATTCAGTACTTC.

The chain has TRBV28 and TRBJ2-1; no firm D call. Trimming pared 6 bases from V and 8 bases from J, leaving 17 bases between. CDR1 is MDHEN and CDR2 is SYDVKM in the germline V gene. The CDR3 is 14 amino acids. CDR3 loop: CASSTDQVVHEQFF. CDR3 sequence (DNA): TGTGCCAGCAGCACCGACCAGGTCGTACATGAGCAGTTCTTC.

This chain uses TRBV9 with TRBJ2-7; D uncertain. Trimming shortened V by 0 bases and J by 0 bases, and 4 bases separated the two germline ends. CDR3 length equals 13 residues. Germline loops: CDR1 SGDLS, CDR2 YYNGEE. CDR3 amino acids: CASSVGLSYEQYF. The CDR3 DNA reads as TGTGCCAGCAGCGTAGGACTCTCCTACGAGCAGTACTTC.

The chain links TRBV2 to TRBJ2-2; 7 nucleotides match TRBD1. The CDR3 totals 13 residues. Unmatched junction bases numbered 6, after V lost 1 base and J lost 13 bases. The germline CDR1 and CDR2 sequences are SNHLY and FYNNEI. CDR3 protein: CASSEERQGRLFF. CDR3 DNA sequence: TGTGCCAGCAGTGAAGAGAGACAGGGAAGGCTGTTTTTT.

This clonotype occurred many times. J is TRBJ2-3 and V is TRBV4-3, with 8 bases fitting TRBD2. V lost 0 bases, J lost 8 bases, and 7 bases stayed unmatched. The germline V gene has CDR1 LGHNA and CDR2 YSLEER. The CDR3 loop spans 15 amino acids. CDR3 residues: CASSQEGSGVGTQYF. CDR3 nucleotides: TGCGCCAGCAGCCAAGAGGGTAGCGGGGTTGGTACGCAGTATTTT.